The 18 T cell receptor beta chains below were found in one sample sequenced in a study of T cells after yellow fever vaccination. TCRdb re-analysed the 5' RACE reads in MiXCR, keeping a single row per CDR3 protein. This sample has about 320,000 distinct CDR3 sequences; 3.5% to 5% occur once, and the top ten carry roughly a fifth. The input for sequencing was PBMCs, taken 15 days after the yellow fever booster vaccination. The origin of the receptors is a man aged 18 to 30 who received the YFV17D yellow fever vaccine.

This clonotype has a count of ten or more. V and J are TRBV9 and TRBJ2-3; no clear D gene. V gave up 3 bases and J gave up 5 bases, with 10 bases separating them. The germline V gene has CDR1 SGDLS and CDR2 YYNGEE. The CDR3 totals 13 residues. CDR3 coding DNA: TGTGCCAGCAGCGCTCTGGGAATAGATACGCAGTATTTT. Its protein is CASSALGIDTQYF. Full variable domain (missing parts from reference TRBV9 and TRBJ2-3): DSGVTQTPKHLITATGQRVTLRCSPRSGDLSVYWYQQSLDQGLQFLIQYYNGEERAKGNILERFSAQQFPDLHSELNLSSLELGDSALYFCASSALGIDTQYFGPGTRLTVL.

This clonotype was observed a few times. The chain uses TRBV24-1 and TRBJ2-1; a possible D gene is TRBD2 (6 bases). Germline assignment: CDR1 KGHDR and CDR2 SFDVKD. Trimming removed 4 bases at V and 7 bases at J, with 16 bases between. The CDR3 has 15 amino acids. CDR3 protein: CATSDPSGAGNEQFF. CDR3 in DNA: TGTGCCACCAGTGACCCTTCCGGGGCGGGAAATGAGCAGTTCTTC.

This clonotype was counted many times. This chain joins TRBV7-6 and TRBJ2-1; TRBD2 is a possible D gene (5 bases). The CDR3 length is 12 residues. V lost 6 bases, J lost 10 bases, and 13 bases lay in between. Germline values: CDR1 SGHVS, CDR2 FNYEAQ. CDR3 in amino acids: CASSSLGVEQFF. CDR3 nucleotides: TGTGCCAGCAGTTCACTCGGGGTAGAGCAGTTCTTC.

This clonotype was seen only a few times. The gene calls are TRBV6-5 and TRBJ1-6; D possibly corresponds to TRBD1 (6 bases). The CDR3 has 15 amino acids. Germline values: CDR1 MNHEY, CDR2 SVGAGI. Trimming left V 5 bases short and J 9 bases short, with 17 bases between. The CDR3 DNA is TGTGCCAGCAGTGGCGACAGGACTGGTGCTTCACCCCTCCACTTT. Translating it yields CASSGDRTGASPLHF.

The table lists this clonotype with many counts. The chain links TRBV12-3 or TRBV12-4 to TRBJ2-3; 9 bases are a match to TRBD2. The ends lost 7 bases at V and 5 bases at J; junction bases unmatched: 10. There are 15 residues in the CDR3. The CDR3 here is CASTLSGGHVDTQYF. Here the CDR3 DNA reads TGTGCCAGCACCCTTAGCGGGGGTCACGTAGATACGCAGTATTTT.

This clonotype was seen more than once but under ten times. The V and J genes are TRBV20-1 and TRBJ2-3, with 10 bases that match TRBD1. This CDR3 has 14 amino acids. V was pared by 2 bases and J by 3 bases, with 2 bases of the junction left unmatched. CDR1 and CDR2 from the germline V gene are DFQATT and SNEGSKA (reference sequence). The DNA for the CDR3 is TGCAGTGCTAGACGGGACAGGGGAACAGATACGCAGTATTTT. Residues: CSARRDRGTDTQYF.

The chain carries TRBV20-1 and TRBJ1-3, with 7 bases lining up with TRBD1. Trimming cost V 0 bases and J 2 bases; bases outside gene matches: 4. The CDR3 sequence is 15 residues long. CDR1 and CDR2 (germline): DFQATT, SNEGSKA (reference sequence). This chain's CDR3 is CSARDDTGAGNTIYF. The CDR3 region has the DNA TGCAGTGCTAGAGATGACACAGGGGCTGGAAACACCATATATTTT.

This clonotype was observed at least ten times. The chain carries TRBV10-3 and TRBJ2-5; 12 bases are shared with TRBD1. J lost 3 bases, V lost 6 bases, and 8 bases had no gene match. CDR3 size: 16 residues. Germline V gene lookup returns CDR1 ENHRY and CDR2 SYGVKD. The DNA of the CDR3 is TGTGCCATCAGACGAGGGACAGGGGGCTTCAAAGAGACCCAGTACTTC. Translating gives CAIRRGTGGFKETQYF.

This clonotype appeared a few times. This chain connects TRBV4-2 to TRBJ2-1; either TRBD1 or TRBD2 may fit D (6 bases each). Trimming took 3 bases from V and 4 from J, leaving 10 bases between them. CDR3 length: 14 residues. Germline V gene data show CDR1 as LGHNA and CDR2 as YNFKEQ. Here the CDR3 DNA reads TGTGCCAGCAGCCATAGGGGGGTTTACAATGAGCAGTTCTTC. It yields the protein CASSHRGVYNEQFF.

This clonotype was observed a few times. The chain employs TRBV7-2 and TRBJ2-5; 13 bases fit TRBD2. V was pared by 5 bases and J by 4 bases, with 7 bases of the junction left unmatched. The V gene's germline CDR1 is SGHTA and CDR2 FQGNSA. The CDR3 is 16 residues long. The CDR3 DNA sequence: TGTGCCAGCAGCCGCGGACTAGCGGGGGATGGAGAGACCCAGTACTTC. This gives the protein CASSRGLAGDGETQYF.

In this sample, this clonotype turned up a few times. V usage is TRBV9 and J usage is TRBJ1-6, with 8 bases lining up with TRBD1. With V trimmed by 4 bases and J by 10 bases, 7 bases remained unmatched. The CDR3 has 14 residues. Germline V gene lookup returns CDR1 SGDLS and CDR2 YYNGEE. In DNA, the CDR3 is TGTGCCAGCAGCTCCAGGACAGGGCAATCACCCCTCCACTTT. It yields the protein CASSSRTGQSPLHF.

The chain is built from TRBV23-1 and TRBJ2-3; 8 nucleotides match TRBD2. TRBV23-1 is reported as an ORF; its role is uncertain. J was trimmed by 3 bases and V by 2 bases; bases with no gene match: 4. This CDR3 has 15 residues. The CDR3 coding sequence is TGCGCCAGCAGTCAAGGTAGCGGGGAGACAGATACGCAGTATTTT. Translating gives CASSQGSGETDTQYF.

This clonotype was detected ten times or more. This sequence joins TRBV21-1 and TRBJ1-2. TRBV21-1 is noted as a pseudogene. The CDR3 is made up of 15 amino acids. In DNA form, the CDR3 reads TGTGCCAGCAGCAAAGCGGGGGACTCTAACTATGGCTACACCTTC. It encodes CASSKAGDSNYGYTF.

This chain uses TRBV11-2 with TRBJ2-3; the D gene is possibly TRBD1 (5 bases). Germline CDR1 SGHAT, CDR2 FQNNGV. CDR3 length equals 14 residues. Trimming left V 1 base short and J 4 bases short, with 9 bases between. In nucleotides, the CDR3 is TGTGCCAGCAGCTTAGTTTTAGGGGCAGATACGCAGTATTTT. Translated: CASSLVLGADTQYF.

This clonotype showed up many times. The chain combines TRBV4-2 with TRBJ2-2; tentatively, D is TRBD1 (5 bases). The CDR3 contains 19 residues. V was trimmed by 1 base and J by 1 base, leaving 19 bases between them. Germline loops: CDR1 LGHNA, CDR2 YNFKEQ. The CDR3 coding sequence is TGTGCCAGCAGCCAAGTAATTTATGGTCGACAGCTGAACACCGGGGAGCTGTTTTTT. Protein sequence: CASSQVIYGRQLNTGELFF.

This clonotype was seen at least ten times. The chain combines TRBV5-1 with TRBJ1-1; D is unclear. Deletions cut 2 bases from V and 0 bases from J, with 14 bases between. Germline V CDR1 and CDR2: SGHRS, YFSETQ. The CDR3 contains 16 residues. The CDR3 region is CASSFNGLGLNTEAFF. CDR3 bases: TGCGCCAGCAGCTTCAACGGCTTAGGGTTGAACACTGAAGCTTTCTTT. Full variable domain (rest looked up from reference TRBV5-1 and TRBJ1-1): KAGVTQTPRYLIKTRGQQVTLSCSPISGHRSVSWYQQTPGQGLQFLFEYFSETQRNKGNFPGRFSGRQFSNSRSEMNVSTLELGDSALYLCASSFNGLGLNTEAFFGQGTRLTVV.

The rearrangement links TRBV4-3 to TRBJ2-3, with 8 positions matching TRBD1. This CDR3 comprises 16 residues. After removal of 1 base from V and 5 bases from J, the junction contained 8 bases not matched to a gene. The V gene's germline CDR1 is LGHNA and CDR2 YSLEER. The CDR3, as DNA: TGCGCCAGCAGCCAAGGAGCCAGGGGGCGTGGAGATACGCAGTATTTT. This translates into CASSQGARGRGDTQYF.

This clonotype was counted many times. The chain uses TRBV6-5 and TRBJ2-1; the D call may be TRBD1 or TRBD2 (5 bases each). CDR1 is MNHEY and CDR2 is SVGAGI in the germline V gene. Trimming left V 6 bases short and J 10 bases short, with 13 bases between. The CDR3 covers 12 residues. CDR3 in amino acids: CASSPGTREQFF. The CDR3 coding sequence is TGTGCCAGCAGCCCCGGGACCCGGGAGCAGTTCTTC.